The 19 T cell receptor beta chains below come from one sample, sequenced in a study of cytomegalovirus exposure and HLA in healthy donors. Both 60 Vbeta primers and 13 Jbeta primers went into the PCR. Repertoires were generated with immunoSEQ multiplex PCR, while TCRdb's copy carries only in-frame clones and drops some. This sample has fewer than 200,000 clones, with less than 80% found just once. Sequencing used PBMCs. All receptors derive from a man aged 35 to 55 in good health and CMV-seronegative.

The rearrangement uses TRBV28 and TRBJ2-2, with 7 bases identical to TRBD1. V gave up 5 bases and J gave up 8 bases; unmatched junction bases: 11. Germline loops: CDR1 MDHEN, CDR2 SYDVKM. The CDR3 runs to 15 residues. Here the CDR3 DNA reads TGTGCCAGCAGTCCCGCCTCGACAGGGTGGGGGGAGCTGTTTTTT. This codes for CASSPASTGWGELFF.

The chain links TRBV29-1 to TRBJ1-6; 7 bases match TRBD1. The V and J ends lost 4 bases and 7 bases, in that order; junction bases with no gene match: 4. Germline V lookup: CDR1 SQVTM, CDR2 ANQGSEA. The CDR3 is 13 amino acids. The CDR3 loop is CSVGDSLNSPLHF. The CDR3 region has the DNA TGCAGCGTTGGGGACAGCCTCAATTCACCCCTCCACTTT.

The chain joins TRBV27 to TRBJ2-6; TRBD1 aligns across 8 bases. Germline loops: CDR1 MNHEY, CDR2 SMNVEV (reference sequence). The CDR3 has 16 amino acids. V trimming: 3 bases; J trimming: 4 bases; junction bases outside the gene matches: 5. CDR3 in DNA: TGTGCCAGCAGTTTGGACAGGGAAGCCGGGGCCAACGTCCTGACTTTC. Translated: CASSLDREAGANVLTF.

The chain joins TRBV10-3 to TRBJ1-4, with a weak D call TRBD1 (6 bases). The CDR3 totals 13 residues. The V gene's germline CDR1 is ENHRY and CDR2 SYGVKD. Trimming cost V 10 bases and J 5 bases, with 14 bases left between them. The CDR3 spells CATRQEQNEKLFF. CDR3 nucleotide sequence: TGTGCCACGAGACAGGAGCAAAATGAAAAACTGTTTTTT.

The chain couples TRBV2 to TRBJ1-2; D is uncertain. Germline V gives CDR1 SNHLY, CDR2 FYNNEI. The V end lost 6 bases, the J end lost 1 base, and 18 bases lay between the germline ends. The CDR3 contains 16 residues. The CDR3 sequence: CASSDGEHFVNYGYTF. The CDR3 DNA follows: TGTGCCAGCAGCGACGGGGAACACTTCGTTAACTATGGCTACACCTTC.

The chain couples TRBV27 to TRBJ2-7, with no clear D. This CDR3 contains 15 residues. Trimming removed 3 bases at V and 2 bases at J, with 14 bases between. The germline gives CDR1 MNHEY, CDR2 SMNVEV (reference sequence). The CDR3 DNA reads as TGTGCCAGCAGTTTTTGGCCAGCAACTACCTACGAGCAGTACTTC. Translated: CASSFWPATTYEQYF.

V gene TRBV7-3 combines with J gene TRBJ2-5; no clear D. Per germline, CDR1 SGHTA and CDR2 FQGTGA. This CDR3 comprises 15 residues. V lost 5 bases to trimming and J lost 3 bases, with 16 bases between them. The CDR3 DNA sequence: TGTGCCAGCAGCCCAATGGGCCTTCAGGAAGAGACCCAGTACTTC. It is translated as CASSPMGLQEETQYF.

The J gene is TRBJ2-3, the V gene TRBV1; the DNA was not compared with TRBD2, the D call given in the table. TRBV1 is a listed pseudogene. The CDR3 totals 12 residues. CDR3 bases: TGCACCAGCAGCCAACCTACCCTTTCGCAGTATTTT. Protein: CTSSQPTLSQYF.

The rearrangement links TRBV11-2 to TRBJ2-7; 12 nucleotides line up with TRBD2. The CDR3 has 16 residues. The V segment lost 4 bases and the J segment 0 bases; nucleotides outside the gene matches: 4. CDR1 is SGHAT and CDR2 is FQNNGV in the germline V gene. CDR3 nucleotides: TGTGCCAGCAGCTCACTAGCGGGGGGACCCTCCTACGAGCAGTACTTC. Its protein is CASSSLAGGPSYEQYF.

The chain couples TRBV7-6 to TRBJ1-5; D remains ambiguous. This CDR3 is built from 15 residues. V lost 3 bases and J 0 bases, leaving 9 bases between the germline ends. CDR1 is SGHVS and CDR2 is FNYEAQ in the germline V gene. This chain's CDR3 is CASSFRHLSNQPQHF. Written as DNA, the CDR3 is TGTGCCAGCAGCTTTCGACACCTTAGCAATCAGCCCCAGCATTTT.

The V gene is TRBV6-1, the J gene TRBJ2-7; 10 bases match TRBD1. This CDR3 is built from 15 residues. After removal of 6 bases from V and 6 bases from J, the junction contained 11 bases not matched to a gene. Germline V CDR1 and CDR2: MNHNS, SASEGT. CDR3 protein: CASRDRGRGFGEQYF. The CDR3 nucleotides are TGTGCCAGCAGAGACAGGGGGCGAGGCTTTGGCGAGCAGTACTTC.

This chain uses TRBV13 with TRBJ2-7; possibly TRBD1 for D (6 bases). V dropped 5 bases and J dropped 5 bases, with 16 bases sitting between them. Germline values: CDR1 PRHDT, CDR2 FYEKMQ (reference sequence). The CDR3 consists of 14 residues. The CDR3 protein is CASSTDSLRDEQYF. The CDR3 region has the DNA TGTGCCAGCAGCACGGACAGCCTGAGAGACGAGCAGTACTTC.

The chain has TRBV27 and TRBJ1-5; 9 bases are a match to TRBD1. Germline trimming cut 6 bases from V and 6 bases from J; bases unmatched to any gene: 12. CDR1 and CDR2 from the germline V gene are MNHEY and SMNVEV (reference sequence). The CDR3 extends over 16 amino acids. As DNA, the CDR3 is TGTGCCAGCAGCATGGGACAGGGAGAAAAAAGTCAGCCCCAGCATTTT. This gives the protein CASSMGQGEKSQPQHF.

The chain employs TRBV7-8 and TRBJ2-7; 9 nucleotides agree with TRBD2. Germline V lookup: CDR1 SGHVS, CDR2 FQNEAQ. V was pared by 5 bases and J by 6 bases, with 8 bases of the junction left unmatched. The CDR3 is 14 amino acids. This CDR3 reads CASSPPGLAGEQYF. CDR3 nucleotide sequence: TGTGCCAGCAGCCCCCCGGGACTAGCCGGCGAGCAGTACTTC.

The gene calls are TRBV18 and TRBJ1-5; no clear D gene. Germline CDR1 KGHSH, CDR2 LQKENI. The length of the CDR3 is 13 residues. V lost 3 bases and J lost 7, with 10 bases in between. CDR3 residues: CASSPLAEQPQHF. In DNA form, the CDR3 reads TGTGCCAGCTCACCCCTGGCTGAACAGCCCCAGCATTTT.

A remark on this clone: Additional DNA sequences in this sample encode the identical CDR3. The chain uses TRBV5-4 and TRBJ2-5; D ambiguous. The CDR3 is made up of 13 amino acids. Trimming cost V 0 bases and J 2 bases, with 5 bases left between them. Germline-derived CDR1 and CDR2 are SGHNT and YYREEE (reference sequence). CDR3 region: CASSLGQQETQYF. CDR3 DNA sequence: TGTGCCAGCAGCTTGGGCCAGCAAGAGACCCAGTACTTC.

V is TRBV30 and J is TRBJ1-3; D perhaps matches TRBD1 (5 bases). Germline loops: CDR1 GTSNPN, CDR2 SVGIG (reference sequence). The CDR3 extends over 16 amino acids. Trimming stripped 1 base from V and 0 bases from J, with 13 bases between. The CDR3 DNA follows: TGTGCCTGGAGTGGAAACAGGTTAGCCTCTGGAAACACCATATATTTT. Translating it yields CAWSGNRLASGNTIYF.

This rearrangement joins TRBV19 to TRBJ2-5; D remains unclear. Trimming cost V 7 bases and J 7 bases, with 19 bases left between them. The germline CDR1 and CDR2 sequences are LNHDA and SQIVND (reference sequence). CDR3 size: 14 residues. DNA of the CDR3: TGTGCCAGTACCAATAAAGCGCCGTTGGGGACCCAGTACTTC. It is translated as CASTNKAPLGTQYF.

The CDR3 reads CASSDQSGGGSQPQHF. CDR3 coding DNA: TGTGCCAGCAGTGACCAATCAGGGGGCGGGTCTCAGCCCCAGCATTTT. V is TRBV6-1 and J is TRBJ1-5; 8 bases map to TRBD1. The CDR3 sequence is 16 residues long. Germline values: CDR1 MNHNS, CDR2 SASEGT. The ends lost 3 bases at V and 6 bases at J; junction bases unmatched: 10.